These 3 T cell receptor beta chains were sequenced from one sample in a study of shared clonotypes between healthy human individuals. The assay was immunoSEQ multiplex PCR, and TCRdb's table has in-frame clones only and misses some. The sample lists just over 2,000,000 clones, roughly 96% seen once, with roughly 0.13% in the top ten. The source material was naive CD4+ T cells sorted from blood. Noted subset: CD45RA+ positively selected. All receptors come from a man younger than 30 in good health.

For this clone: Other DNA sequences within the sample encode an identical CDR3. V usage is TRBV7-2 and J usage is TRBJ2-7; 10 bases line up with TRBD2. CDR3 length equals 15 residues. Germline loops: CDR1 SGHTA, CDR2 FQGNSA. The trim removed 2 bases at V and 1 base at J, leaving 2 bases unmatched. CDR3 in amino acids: CASSLTSGASYEQYF. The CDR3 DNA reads TGTGCCAGCAGCTTAACTAGCGGGGCGTCCTACGAGCAGTACTTC.

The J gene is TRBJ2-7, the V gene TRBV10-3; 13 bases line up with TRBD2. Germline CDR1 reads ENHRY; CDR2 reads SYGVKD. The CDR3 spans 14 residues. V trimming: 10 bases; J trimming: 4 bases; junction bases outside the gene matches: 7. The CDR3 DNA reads TGTGCCACCGGGACTAGCGGGGATTCTTACGAGCAGTACTTC. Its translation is CATGTSGDSYEQYF.

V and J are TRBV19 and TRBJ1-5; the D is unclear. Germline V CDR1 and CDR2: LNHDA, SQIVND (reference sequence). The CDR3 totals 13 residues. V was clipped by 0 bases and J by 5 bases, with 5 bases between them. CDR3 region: CASSIEGDQPQHF. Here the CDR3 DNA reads TGTGCCAGTAGTATAGAGGGAGATCAGCCCCAGCATTTT.